Below are 30 T cell receptor beta chains sequenced from a single sample in a study of T-cell reconstitution after alpha-beta-depleted transplantation in children. Molecular barcoding with unique molecular identifiers was used for the TCRbeta library. TCRdb passed the PCR reads through MiXCR, listing each CDR3 protein once. Of under 750,000 distinct CDR3 sequences listed, 23% are singletons. The material sequenced was PBMCs, mostly from graft donor cells, taken 360 days after TCRalphabeta/CD19-depleted stem cell transplant. These TCRs come from a boy younger than two who had a stem cell transplant for acute myeloid leukemia, so the T cells may come from the graft donor.

The rearrangement links TRBV4-1 to TRBJ2-5; D may be TRBD1 or TRBD2 (5 bases each). Germline values: CDR1 MGHRA, CDR2 YSYEKL. The CDR3 covers 14 residues. Trimming stripped 1 base from V and 1 base from J, with 7 bases between. CDR3 region: CASSQVGTQETQYF. In DNA form, the CDR3 reads TGCGCCAGCAGCCAAGTTGGGACCCAAGAGACCCAGTACTTC.

V usage is TRBV10-3 and J usage is TRBJ2-1; a weak D match, TRBD1 (6 bases). V lost 10 bases to trimming and J lost 2 bases, with 12 bases between them. The CDR3 is made up of 13 amino acids. CDR1 is ENHRY, CDR2 SYGVKD, per germline. CDR3 in DNA: TGTGCCACCTCAGGGGTCCCCTACAATGAGCAGTTCTTC. It encodes CATSGVPYNEQFF.

This clonotype was recorded at least ten times. J is TRBJ1-2 and V is TRBV20-1; TRBD1 matches 10 bases. Trimming cost V 1 base and J 8 bases; bases outside gene matches: 7. Germline loops: CDR1 DFQATT, CDR2 SNEGSKA (reference sequence). The CDR3 is 14 residues long. CDR3 nucleotide sequence: TGCAGTGCTAGAGTCTTGACAGGGGGCCAAGGCTACACCTTC. Its translation is CSARVLTGGQGYTF.

In the case of this clonotype: At one of its ends the junction is not consistent with the germline gene, which may arise from a read error. V gene TRBV6-5 combines with J gene TRBJ2-3; no reliable D call. This CDR3 comprises 14 residues. Germline CDR1 MNHEY, CDR2 SVGAGI. CDR3 in DNA: TGTGCCAGCAGTTACGGGGTCGGCACGGATACGCAGTATTTT. Encoded protein: CASSYGVGTDTQYF.

The chain couples TRBV20-1 to TRBJ2-7; TRBD1 might be the D (6 bases). The V and J ends lost 4 bases and 9 bases respectively, with 34 bases between them. Germline-derived CDR1 and CDR2 are DFQATT and SNEGSKA (reference sequence). This CDR3 has 18 residues. CDR3 nucleotide sequence: TGCAGTGCTACCCCTGATAGCACAGGGAGTCCCACCTACGAGAGGCAGTACGTC. It is translated as CSATPDSTGSPTYERQYV.

This chain joins TRBV7-8 and TRBJ2-1; TRBD1 matches at 9 bases. Per germline, CDR1 SGHVS and CDR2 FQNEAQ. The V and J ends lost 0 bases and 9 bases, in that order; junction bases with no gene match: 9. The CDR3 covers 16 residues. The CDR3 protein is CASSLARGQGVIEQFF. DNA of the CDR3: TGTGCCAGCAGCTTAGCGCGGGGACAGGGTGTCATTGAGCAGTTCTTC.

The chain recombines TRBV7-3 with TRBJ2-2, with a weak D call TRBD1 (6 bases). V lost 5 bases and J 8 bases, leaving 9 bases between the germline ends. The germline V gene has CDR1 SGHTA and CDR2 FQGTGA. The CDR3 spans 12 residues. The chain's CDR3 is CASSATGGELFF. The DNA for the CDR3 is TGTGCCAGCAGCGCAACAGGGGGGGAGCTGTTTTTT.

This clonotype was found many times. V is TRBV29-1 and J is TRBJ2-3; D perhaps matches TRBD1 (5 bases). The V end lost 7 bases, the J end lost 6 bases, and 11 bases lay between the germline ends. Looked up from germline, CDR1 is SQVTM and CDR2 is ANQGSEA. The CDR3 totals 11 residues. The CDR3 DNA reads as TGCAGCGCCGGTAACAGGGATACGCAGTATTTT. Translated: CSAGNRDTQYF.

J is TRBJ2-7 and V is TRBV20-1; the match to TRBD2 covers 10 bases. The CDR3 loop spans 15 amino acids. The V gene's germline CDR1 is DFQATT and CDR2 SNEGSKA (reference sequence). Trimming removed 1 base from V and 3 bases from J; junction bases left unmatched: 6. The DNA of the CDR3 is TGCAGTGCTAGAGTTGCTAGCGGGGGCCTCTACGAGCAGTACTTC. Residues: CSARVASGGLYEQYF.

This clonotype was recorded many times. V is TRBV12-3 or TRBV12-4 and J is TRBJ1-1; D call uncertain. Trimming took off 0 bases at V and 8 bases at J, with 10 bases between the two ends. The CDR3 is 13 amino acids. The CDR3 sequence: CASSLARDVEAFF. As DNA, the CDR3 is TGTGCCAGCAGTTTAGCGCGGGATGTAGAAGCTTTCTTT.

Many counts were recorded for this clonotype. CDR3 nucleotides: TGTGCCACCCGGACAGGGGGAGCGGGCAATCAGCCCCAGCATTTT. Translation gives CATRTGGAGNQPQHF. The J gene is TRBJ1-5, the V gene TRBV24-1, with 10 bases that match TRBD1. The CDR3 is 15 amino acids. Germline CDR1 reads KGHDR; CDR2 reads SFDVKD. With 9 bases clipped from V and 2 bases from J, the junction kept 6 bases outside the gene matches.

V usage is TRBV5-5 and J usage is TRBJ2-4; 7 bases fit TRBD1. CDR1 SGHKS and CDR2 YYEKEE come from the germline V gene (reference sequence). V lost 3 bases, J lost 9 bases, and 9 bases stayed unmatched. The length of the CDR3 is 14 residues. The chain's CDR3 is CASSSATGSSIQYF. CDR3 in DNA: TGTGCCAGCAGCTCGGCGACAGGGTCAAGCATTCAGTACTTC.

This rearrangement joins TRBV6-1 to TRBJ2-3; 11 bases are a match to TRBD2. J gave up 3 bases and V 5 bases, and 13 bases lay outside the gene matches. This CDR3 spans 18 amino acids. Germline values: CDR1 MNHNS, CDR2 SASEGT. CDR3 in amino acids: CASSKRDASGGITDTQYF. CDR3 DNA: TGTGCCAGCAGTAAACGGGACGCTAGCGGGGGGATAACAGATACGCAGTATTTT.

The rearrangement joins TRBV18 to TRBJ2-1, with 8 bases aligning to TRBD2. The CDR3 spans 16 residues. The trim removed 1 base at V and 3 bases at J, leaving 5 bases unmatched. Germline V gene sequence: CDR1 KGHSH, CDR2 LQKENI. CDR3: CASSPRKLAVYNEQFF. The CDR3 nucleotides are TGTGCCAGCTCACCACGGAAACTAGCGGTCTACAATGAGCAGTTCTTC.

This clonotype was seen many times. This sequence joins TRBV6-5 and TRBJ2-3; no firm D call. CDR3 length: 11 amino acids. V lost 7 bases, J lost 7 bases, and 9 bases lay in between. Germline V lookup: CDR1 MNHEY, CDR2 SVGAGI. The CDR3 spells CASTETHTQYF. CDR3 coding DNA: TGTGCCAGCACCGAGACGCATACGCAGTATTTT.

This clonotype was picked up many times. The chain joins TRBV15 to TRBJ2-2; 9 nucleotides match TRBD2. The CDR3 length is 15 residues. V gave up 4 bases and J gave up 4 bases; unmatched junction bases: 4. The germline gives CDR1 LNHNV, CDR2 YYDKDF (reference sequence). Here the CDR3 DNA reads TGTGCCACCAGCAACAGACTAGCGGCCACCGGGGAGCTGTTTTTT. This codes for CATSNRLAATGELFF.

Ten or more counts support this clonotype. The chain carries TRBV6-1 and TRBJ2-5; possibly TRBD1 or TRBD2 for D (6 bases each). Trimming left V 6 bases short and J 7 bases short, with 18 bases between. The CDR3 is 14 amino acids. Germline CDR1 is MNHNS and CDR2 is SASEGT. CDR3 protein: CASSLPGARGTQYF. In DNA form, the CDR3 reads TGTGCCAGCAGCCTCCCGGGGGCTAGAGGGACCCAGTACTTC.

This clonotype has a handful of counts. This chain joins TRBV5-1 and TRBJ2-3; D may be TRBD1 or TRBD2 (5 bases each). This CDR3 comprises 13 residues. Germline CDR1 reads SGHRS; CDR2 reads YFSETQ. Trimming cost V 5 bases and J 9 bases, with 16 bases left between them. In nucleotides, the CDR3 is TGCGCCAGCAGTAGGGACGCATCCAGGACGCAGTATTTT. As protein: CASSRDASRTQYF. The full variable domain, with the rest looked up from reference TRBV5-1 and TRBJ2-3, is KAGVTQTPRYLIKTRGQQVTLSCSPISGHRSVSWYQQTPGQGLQFLFEYFSETQRNKGNFPGRFSGRQFSNSRSEMNVSTLELGDSALYLCASSRDASRTQYFGPGTRLTVL.

This clonotype was detected only a few times. V gene TRBV5-5 combines with J gene TRBJ1-3; D possibly corresponds to TRBD1 (6 bases). V was shortened by 2 bases and J by 0 bases, with 12 bases between the two germline ends. This CDR3 has 16 residues. CDR1 and CDR2 (germline): SGHKS, YYEKEE (reference sequence). The CDR3 here is CASSLQGGLSGNTIYF. The CDR3, as DNA: TGTGCCAGCAGCTTACAGGGTGGTCTCTCTGGAAACACCATATATTTT.

This clonotype was seen repeatedly, ten times or more. The chain carries TRBV12-3 or TRBV12-4 and TRBJ2-1; D may correspond to TRBD1 or TRBD2 (6 bases each). The V end lost 7 bases, the J end lost 3 bases, and 16 bases lay between the germline ends. The CDR3 sequence is 15 residues long. The CDR3 spells CASTVVGGNYNEQFF. DNA for the CDR3: TGTGCCAGCACAGTTGTAGGGGGGAACTACAATGAGCAGTTCTTC.

This clonotype was found many times. The chain carries TRBV20-1 and TRBJ1-5; D may be TRBD1 (5 bases). CDR3 length: 14 amino acids. V was cut by 3 bases and J by 0 bases, with 9 bases left in between. Germline V lookup: CDR1 DFQATT, CDR2 SNEGSKA (reference sequence). The CDR3 loop reads CSASWGSSNQPQHF. The CDR3 DNA follows: TGCAGTGCTAGTTGGGGGAGTAGCAATCAGCCCCAGCATTTT.

This clonotype was picked up a small number of times. The gene calls are TRBV5-5 and TRBJ2-3, with D hard to call. Germline loops: CDR1 SGHKS, CDR2 YYEKEE (reference sequence). V lost 4 bases and J 14 bases, leaving 14 bases between the germline ends. The CDR3 has 11 residues. CDR3 coding DNA: TGTGCCAGCAGCGGCCCCACGCTCCGGTATTTT. Translating it yields CASSGPTLRYF. Supplemented by reference TRBV5-5 and TRBJ2-3, the full variable domain reads DAGVTQSPTHLIKTRGQQVTLRCSPISGHKSVSWYQQVLGQGPQFIFQYYEKEERGRGNFPDRFSARQFPNYSSELNVNALLLGDSALYLCASSGPTLRYFGPGTRLTVL.

This clonotype was seen a few times. V usage is TRBV4-3 and J usage is TRBJ1-2, with TRBD1 matching over 8 bases. CDR1 is LGHNA and CDR2 is YSLEER in the germline V gene. J was trimmed by 4 bases and V by 4 bases; bases with no gene match: 5. This CDR3 contains 14 residues. This CDR3 reads CASSRDRGGYGYTF. Written as DNA, the CDR3 is TGCGCCAGCAGCCGAGACAGGGGAGGCTATGGCTACACCTTC.

J is TRBJ2-5 and V is TRBV7-9; either TRBD1 or TRBD2 may fit D (5 bases each). CDR1 and CDR2 from the germline V gene are SEHNR and FQNEAQ (reference sequence). The V end was cut by 4 bases, the J end by 3 bases, with 15 bases between. The CDR3 contains 15 residues. The CDR3 protein is CASSWAGGYEETQYF. The CDR3 DNA reads TGTGCCAGCAGCTGGGCTGGGGGATACGAAGAGACCCAGTACTTC. The variable domain in full, with the rest retrieved from reference TRBV7-9 and TRBJ2-5, is DTGVSQNPRHKITKRGQNVTFRCDPISEHNRLYWYRQTLGQGPEFLTYFQNEAQLEKSRLLSDRFSAERPKGSFSTLEIQRTEQGDSAMYLCASSWAGGYEETQYFGPGTRLLVL.

This clonotype was seen many times. The CDR3 nucleotides read TGTGCCAGCAGCTTCGCGGTGGGGTTCACAGATACGCAGTATTTT. This codes for CASSFAVGFTDTQYF. The chain joins TRBV7-2 to TRBJ2-3; D gene uncertain. The CDR3 loop spans 15 amino acids. V was trimmed by 3 bases and J by 2 bases, leaving 12 bases between them. Germline values: CDR1 SGHTA, CDR2 FQGNSA.

The chain couples TRBV30 to TRBJ2-5; tentative D call: TRBD2 (6 bases). Trimming left V 4 bases short and J 5 bases short, with 17 bases between. Looked up from germline, CDR1 is GTSNPN and CDR2 is SVGIG (reference sequence). The CDR3 length is 14 residues. CDR3 in DNA: TGTGCCTGGACCCAAGATCTAGCGACGGAGACCCAGTACTTC. Amino acid sequence: CAWTQDLATETQYF.

This clonotype has only a few counts. J is TRBJ2-1 and V is TRBV6-1, with 9 bases that match TRBD1. The V and J ends lost 5 bases and 6 bases, in that order; junction bases with no gene match: 5. This CDR3 region has 14 residues. Germline CDR1 and CDR2: MNHNS and SASEGT. The CDR3 nucleotides are TGTGCCAGCAGTAAGCCGGGACAGGGCAATGAGCAGTTCTTC. Translation: CASSKPGQGNEQFF.

The sample holds a few counts of this clonotype. The chain is built from TRBV12-3 or TRBV12-4 and TRBJ2-7; D not certain. The CDR3 is made up of 15 amino acids. The ends were cut back, 3 bases at V and 2 bases at J, with 14 bases in the middle. CDR3: CASSFLHRRPYEQYF. Here the CDR3 DNA reads TGTGCCAGCAGTTTTTTACATAGACGACCCTACGAGCAGTACTTC.

The sample holds many counts of this clonotype. The rearrangement links TRBV4-3 to TRBJ1-4; D remains ambiguous. CDR3 length equals 16 residues. V lost 0 bases, J lost 6 bases, and 14 bases lay in between. The germline gives CDR1 LGHNA, CDR2 YSLEER. The CDR3 DNA is TGCGCCAGCAGCCAAGATCTAGGGCGGCAGGATGAAAAACTGTTTTTT. Amino acids: CASSQDLGRQDEKLFF.

This chain connects TRBV6-1 to TRBJ2-7; possible D gene TRBD2, 9 bases. Germline V gene data show CDR1 as MNHNS and CDR2 as SASEGT. The CDR3 is 15 residues long. Trimming pared 6 bases from V and 2 bases from J, leaving 17 bases between. The CDR3 region has the DNA TGTGCCAGCAGCCTAGCGGGACAGGTTGCCTACGAGCAGTACTTC. This sequence encodes CASSLAGQVAYEQYF.